These 15 T cell receptor beta chains were sequenced from one sample in a study of beta chain features in type 1 diabetes. Expressed TCRB transcripts got sequenced, as all isolated RNA was reverse transcribed. TCRdb keeps only in-frame clones here, not all; method: immunoSEQ multiplex PCR. The data contain about 240,000 clones, over 11% of them singletons. General study findings and limits: Significant though moderate, a shortening of TCRB CDR3s appeared in all four CD4+ subsets of Type 1 diabetes patients.

No antigen has been identified for these receptors. Sequencing was performed on naive CD4+ T cells from blood. The source is a man younger than 45 with type 1 diabetes.

This clone was seen a handful of times. The chain is built from TRBV7-2 and TRBJ2-5; 8 bases fit TRBD1. J was trimmed by 4 bases and V by 6 bases; bases with no gene match: 4. Germline-derived CDR1 and CDR2 are SGHTA and FQGNSA. This CDR3 is 13 amino acids long. For the CDR3, the DNA is TGTGCCAGCAGTCGCGGACAGGGAGAGACCCAGTACTTC. It encodes CASSRGQGETQYF.

This clone has only a few counts. The rearrangement joins TRBV27 to TRBJ2-7; possible D gene TRBD2, 6 bases. V lost 3 bases to trimming and J lost 0 bases, with 15 bases between them. Germline CDR1 is MNHEY and CDR2 is SMNVEV (reference sequence). This CDR3 contains 16 residues. CDR3 sequence (DNA): TGTGCCAGCAGTTTGTCCCTAGCGTCGAGCTCCTACGAGCAGTACTTC. Translating gives CASSLSLASSSYEQYF.

This clone was seen a few times. This chain's CDR3 is CAWNKGGDQPQHF. DNA of the CDR3: TGTGCCTGGAATAAAGGGGGCGATCAGCCCCAGCATTTT. The chain links TRBV30 to TRBJ1-5, with 7 bases matching TRBD1. The V gene end was trimmed by 4 bases and the J gene end by 5 bases; junction bases not matched to a gene: 5. CDR3 length: 13 residues. CDR1 and CDR2 from the germline V gene are GTSNPN and SVGIG (reference sequence).

The J gene is TRBJ2-1, the V gene TRBV11-2; TRBD1 agrees at 8 bases. The V segment lost 1 base and the J segment 3 bases; nucleotides outside the gene matches: 2. Looked up from germline, CDR1 is SGHAT and CDR2 is FQNNGV. This CDR3 is built from 15 residues. The CDR3 spells CASSLAGGLYNEQFF. CDR3 in DNA: TGTGCCAGCAGCTTAGCAGGGGGCCTCTACAATGAGCAGTTCTTC.

This rearrangement joins TRBV27 to TRBJ2-3; TRBD2 aligns across 15 bases. J lost 8 bases, V lost 5 bases, and 8 bases had no gene match. The germline gives CDR1 MNHEY, CDR2 SMNVEV (reference sequence). The CDR3 loop spans 16 amino acids. The CDR3 sequence: CASSAGTSGGFATQYF. The DNA for the CDR3 is TGTGCCAGCAGTGCCGGGACTAGCGGGGGGTTTGCTACGCAGTATTTT.

This chain links TRBV5-4 with TRBJ2-2; tentatively, D is TRBD2 (6 bases). This CDR3 comprises 16 residues. Germline V gene lookup returns CDR1 SGHNT and CDR2 YYREEE (reference sequence). Trimming stripped 6 bases from V and 5 bases from J, with 20 bases between. For the CDR3, the DNA is TGTGCCAGCAACAGAGAACTTCCCGGAGGGACCGGGGAGCTGTTTTTT. Translation: CASNRELPGGTGELFF.

The rearrangement links TRBV29-1 to TRBJ2-5, with a possible D match to TRBD2 (6 bases). Trimming pared 4 bases from V and 5 bases from J, leaving 14 bases between. The CDR3 consists of 13 residues. The V gene's germline CDR1 is SQVTM and CDR2 ANQGSEA. This chain's CDR3 is CSVAPGAQETQYF. CDR3 bases: TGCAGCGTTGCTCCGGGAGCGCAGGAGACCCAGTACTTC.

This sequence joins TRBV9 and TRBJ2-5, with TRBD2 identical over 8 bases. The germline CDR1 and CDR2 sequences are SGDLS and YYNGEE. V was pared by 0 bases and J by 5 bases, with 9 bases of the junction left unmatched. The length of the CDR3 is 16 residues. The CDR3 DNA reads as TGTGCCAGCAGCGTAGAAGGGGCTAGCGGGCGCGAGACCCAGTACTTC. Residues: CASSVEGASGRETQYF.

This clone was seen a few times. The chain employs TRBV7-2 and TRBJ2-1; the match to TRBD2 covers 10 bases. This CDR3 is built from 15 residues. Germline V gene lookup returns CDR1 SGHTA and CDR2 FQGNSA. V gave up 5 bases and J gave up 4 bases; unmatched junction bases: 5. Here the CDR3 DNA reads TGTGCCAGCAGCAACGCGGGACTAGCGTACAATGAGCAGTTCTTC. Protein: CASSNAGLAYNEQFF.

This clone turned up a few times. This chain joins TRBV18 and TRBJ2-2; 7 nucleotides align to TRBD2. There are 16 residues in the CDR3. The germline V gene encodes CDR1 KGHSH and CDR2 LQKENI. Trimming cost V 3 bases and J 4 bases; bases outside gene matches: 8. CDR3 protein: CASSPGLGQSTGELFF. As DNA, the CDR3 is TGTGCCAGCTCACCCGGACTAGGCCAGAGCACCGGGGAGCTGTTTTTT.

V is TRBV7-9 and J is TRBJ2-7; 7 nucleotides line up with TRBD2. J gave up 7 bases and V 2 bases, and 8 bases lay outside the gene matches. This CDR3 is built from 14 residues. Germline-derived CDR1 and CDR2 are SEHNR and FQNEAQ (reference sequence). CDR3 in amino acids: CASSLRGAGGEQYF. As DNA, the CDR3 is TGTGCCAGCAGCTTACGCGGGGCCGGGGGGGAGCAGTACTTC.

The V call is TRBV6-6, the J call TRBJ2-7; 8 bases map to TRBD1. J lost 6 bases, V lost 5 bases, and 12 bases had no gene match. CDR1 is MNHNY, CDR2 SVGAGI, per germline (reference sequence). This CDR3 region has 15 residues. This chain's CDR3 is CASSPMGQEVSEQYF. The CDR3 bases are TGTGCCAGCAGTCCTATGGGACAGGAGGTGAGCGAGCAGTACTTC.

CDR3 in amino acids: CASSPAAAGIYNEQYF. CDR3 DNA sequence: TGTGCCAGCAGCCCCGCAGCAGCAGGGATTTACAACGAGCAGTACTTC. The J gene is TRBJ2-7, the V gene TRBV4-2; D possibly corresponds to TRBD1 (5 bases). Germline loops: CDR1 LGHNA, CDR2 YNFKEQ. CDR3 size: 16 residues. V shed 4 bases and J shed 5 bases, with 21 bases lying between them.

The rearrangement links TRBV7-9 to TRBJ2-3; weak D call: TRBD1 (5 bases). The CDR3 spans 12 residues. Germline loops: CDR1 SEHNR, CDR2 FQNEAQ (reference sequence). The DNA for the CDR3 is TGTGCGGCGGCAGGGAACACAGATACGCAGTATTTT. Protein product: CAAAGNTDTQYF.

The J gene is TRBJ2-7, the V gene TRBV18, with 10 bases identical to TRBD2. V was clipped by 6 bases and J by 5 bases; unmatched bases: 10. This CDR3 has 15 amino acids. Germline-derived CDR1 and CDR2 are KGHSH and LQKENI. The CDR3 coding sequence is TGTGCCAGCTCCGTAGCGGGAGGTACTTACCACGAGCAGTACTTC. Its translation is CASSVAGGTYHEQYF.